This T cell receptor beta chain stems from a study of radiation and T cells in renal cell carcinoma. Time point specified: baseline pretreatment blood. The treatment is: 15 Gy SBRT to primary tumor, nephrectomy 4 weeks later. Serial blood draws occurred at baseline and 2 and 4 weeks post-SBRT. Clear cell pathology was present in this patient's renal cell carcinoma. This clone was picked up one time. Its antigen remains unidentified. Points from the study as a whole: From baseline, blood top tumor clonotypes peaked at 2 weeks post-radiation. Baseline intratumoral clonotype presence is unknown without pretreatment biopsies.

The V segment lost 4 bases and the J segment 9 bases; nucleotides outside the gene matches: 4. This CDR3 region has 15 residues. Per the germline V gene, CDR1 is MNHEY and CDR2 is SMNVEV (reference sequence). Profiled with immunoSEQ multiplex PCR; TCRdb holds only in-frame clones, not every one. The data hold around 160,000 clones, with about 88% observed a single time. The sequencing used blood, collected from a patient whose treatment included radiotherapy and nephrectomy. The source is a woman aged 70-85 years with renal cell carcinoma. The V and J genes are TRBV27 and TRBJ1-6; 12 bases are a match to TRBD1. CDR3 DNA: TGTGCCAGCAGTTCCCCGGGACAGGGGGCTTCACCCCTCCACTTT. This codes for CASSSPGQGASPLHF.